The 23 T cell receptor beta chains listed next were all sequenced from one sample in a study of blood T cell repertoires in COVID-19. Generated by immunoSEQ multiplex PCR, the TCRdb table keeps only in-frame clones and is missing some. Altogether about 100,000 clones are present, roughly 79% being singletons, with the ten largest covering 31%. Material for sequencing was peripheral blood. These receptors all come from an older man with active or convalescent COVID-19.

In its sample, this clone was seen a few times. V usage is TRBV6-2 or TRBV6-3 and J usage is TRBJ1-6, with 7 bases fitting TRBD1. V lost 0 bases to trimming and J lost 9 bases; unmatched junction nucleotides: 8. This CDR3 has 16 amino acids. CDR1 MNHEY and CDR2 SVGEGT come from the germline V gene. CDR3 region: CASSYSGQTPSSPLHF. DNA for the CDR3: TGTGCCAGCAGTTACTCGGGACAGACCCCTTCTTCACCCCTCCACTTT.

CDR3: CASHGKPTSGQETQYF. The CDR3 DNA is TGTGCCAGCCATGGAAAGCCGACTAGCGGCCAAGAGACCCAGTACTTC. The chain joins TRBV3-1 (or the pseudogene TRBV3-2) to TRBJ2-5; 9 bases align to TRBD2. The germline V gene encodes CDR1 LGHDT and CDR2 YNNKEL (reference sequence). Trimming cost V 8 bases and J 1 base; bases outside gene matches: 11. There are 16 residues in the CDR3.

The genes are TRBV5-1 and TRBJ1-4, with D possibly being TRBD1 (5 bases). This CDR3 is built from 15 residues. Germline V CDR1 and CDR2: SGHRS, YFSETQ. Trimming removed 1 base from V and 9 bases from J, with 16 bases in between. CDR3 region: CASSLYTGEGKKLFF. The CDR3 bases are TGCGCCAGCAGCTTGTACACGGGGGAGGGGAAAAAACTGTTTTTT.

V gene TRBV4-1 combines with J gene TRBJ2-7; D not certain. Germline-derived CDR1 and CDR2 are MGHRA and YSYEKL. CDR3 length: 13 amino acids. The V end lost 0 bases, the J end lost 1 base, and 4 bases lay between the germline ends. The chain's CDR3 is CASSQDRSYEQYF. In nucleotides, the CDR3 is TGCGCCAGCAGCCAAGACAGGTCCTACGAGCAGTACTTC.

V is TRBV28 and J is TRBJ2-7; a possible D gene is TRBD2 (7 bases). Looked up from germline, CDR1 is MDHEN and CDR2 is SYDVKM. Trimming took 6 bases from V and 2 from J, leaving 14 bases between them. This CDR3 spans 14 amino acids. In DNA, the CDR3 is TGTGCCAGCAGGGGGGAGGGGGAAACCTACGAGCAGTACTTC. Translating it yields CASRGEGETYEQYF. Combining the CDR3 with reference TRBV28 and TRBJ2-7 gives the whole variable domain DVKVTQSSRYLVKRTGEKVFLECVQDMDHENMFWYRQDPGLGLRLIYFSYDVKMKEKGDIPEGYSVSREKKERFSLILESASTNQTSMYLCASRGEGETYEQYFGPGTRLTVT.

This clone is a singleton in its sample. This sequence joins TRBV30 and TRBJ2-4; 13 bases are shared with TRBD2. The CDR3 consists of 15 residues. CDR1 is GTSNPN, CDR2 SVGIG, per germline (reference sequence). V lost 0 bases and J lost 9; bases outside the gene matches: 5. The chain's CDR3 is CAWSVLAGGPSIQYF. Here the CDR3 DNA reads TGTGCCTGGAGTGTACTAGCGGGAGGGCCGAGCATTCAGTACTTC.

CDR3 DNA sequence: TGCAGCGCATGGCAGGGGGCCATGATCTCGAACACTGAAGCTTTCTTT. It is translated as CSAWQGAMISNTEAFF. The chain carries TRBV29-1 and TRBJ1-1, with TRBD1 matching 8 bases. Germline V CDR1 and CDR2: SQVTM, ANQGSEA. V dropped 7 bases and J dropped 1; count of bases not matched to a gene: 14. The CDR3 has 16 residues.

This clone is a singleton in its sample. Other DNA variants within this sample encode the same CDR3. The V and J genes are TRBV2 and TRBJ1-2; 11 positions match TRBD1. The CDR3 loop spans 14 amino acids. Looked up from germline, CDR1 is SNHLY and CDR2 is FYNNEI. V shed 4 bases and J 2 bases; nucleotides not matched to a gene: 0. The CDR3 DNA follows: TGTGCCAGCAGTGGGGACAGGGGGAACTATGGCTACACCTTC. Translating gives CASSGDRGNYGYTF.

V gene TRBV6-2 or TRBV6-3 combines with J gene TRBJ1-1; the D gene is possibly TRBD1 (5 bases). CDR3 length: 14 residues. Germline values: CDR1 MNHEY, CDR2 SVGEGT. V shed 2 bases and J shed 6 bases, with 13 bases lying between them. CDR3 amino acids: CASSYISGLSEAFF. CDR3 DNA sequence: TGTGCCAGCAGTTACATTTCAGGGTTGTCTGAAGCTTTCTTT.

The rearrangement uses TRBV6-2 or TRBV6-3 and TRBJ2-7; maybe TRBD1 (5 bases). This CDR3 spans 13 amino acids. Trimming left V 0 bases short and J 5 bases short, with 8 bases between. CDR1 is MNHEY, CDR2 SVGEGT, per germline. As DNA, the CDR3 is TGTGCCAGCAGTTACTCGTGGGGCCACGAGCAGTACTTC. The encoded protein is CASSYSWGHEQYF.

The V call is TRBV25-1, the J call TRBJ2-7; TRBD1 aligns across 7 bases. Per the germline V gene, CDR1 is MGHDK and CDR2 is SYGVNS. The CDR3 contains 11 residues. Written as DNA, the CDR3 is TGTGCGACAGGGCAGGTCAACGAGCAGTACTTC. Translated, it gives CATGQVNEQYF.

This sequence joins TRBV27 and TRBJ2-7; 14 bases are a match to TRBD2. V gave up 5 bases and J gave up 7 bases; unmatched junction bases: 10. This CDR3 has 16 amino acids. Germline CDR1 reads MNHEY; CDR2 reads SMNVEV (reference sequence). The CDR3 DNA sequence: TGTGCCAGCAGTCCGGGGACTAGCGGGGGACTGAGGGAGCAGTACTTC. It encodes CASSPGTSGGLREQYF.

This chain connects TRBV6-5 to TRBJ1-5; 8 bases align to TRBD1. Germline V gives CDR1 MNHEY, CDR2 SVGAGI. After removal of 6 bases from V and 2 bases from J, the junction contained 6 bases not matched to a gene. The length of the CDR3 is 15 residues. The CDR3 loop reads CASRPPGQGNQPQHF. CDR3 sequence (DNA): TGTGCCAGCAGGCCCCCGGGACAGGGCAATCAGCCCCAGCATTTT.

The V call is TRBV15, the J call TRBJ2-7; 7 bases are shared with TRBD1. The CDR3 totals 16 residues. Germline V lookup: CDR1 LNHNV, CDR2 YYDKDF (reference sequence). V lost 1 base, J lost 0 bases, and 6 bases stayed unmatched. The chain's CDR3 is CATSRAQGVDSYEQYF. CDR3 nucleotides: TGTGCCACCAGCAGAGCCCAGGGGGTGGACTCCTACGAGCAGTACTTC.

CDR3 region: CASSLAQLAGGIETQYF. The CDR3 bases are TGCGCCAGCAGCTTGGCCCAGCTAGCGGGAGGGATAGAGACCCAGTACTTC. This rearrangement joins TRBV5-1 to TRBJ2-5; 12 bases match TRBD2. This CDR3 has 17 amino acids. The V and J ends lost 0 bases and 4 bases, in that order; junction bases with no gene match: 7. Looked up from germline, CDR1 is SGHRS and CDR2 is YFSETQ.

V and J are TRBV5-6 and TRBJ1-2; D might be TRBD1 (5 bases). The germline CDR1 and CDR2 sequences are SGHDT and YYEEEE. The CDR3 is made up of 12 amino acids. V was shortened by 2 bases and J by 7 bases, with 9 bases between the two germline ends. The CDR3 sequence is CASSFRGVGYTF. The CDR3 DNA reads TGTGCCAGCAGCTTTCGGGGGGTTGGCTACACCTTC. The variable domain in full, completed from reference TRBV5-6 and TRBJ1-2, reads DAGVTQSPTHLIKTRGQQVTLRCSPKSGHDTVSWYQQALGQGPQFIFQYYEEEERQRGNFPDRFSGHQFPNYSSELNVNALLLGDSALYLCASSFRGVGYTFGSGTRLTVV.

The chain recombines TRBV2 with TRBJ2-1; TRBD1 is a possible D gene (6 bases). CDR3 size: 15 residues. V lost 1 base and J 9 bases, leaving 16 bases between the germline ends. The germline CDR1 and CDR2 sequences are SNHLY and FYNNEI. CDR3 sequence (DNA): TGTGCCAGCAGTGAAGGGCAGGGGCAGGTCAGTGAGCAGTTCTTC. As protein: CASSEGQGQVSEQFF.

This clone appeared a few times. The V gene is TRBV24-1, the J gene TRBJ2-7, with unresolved D. This CDR3 has 14 residues. Trimming cost V 4 bases and J 2 bases, with 11 bases left between them. Germline assignment: CDR1 KGHDR and CDR2 SFDVKD. The CDR3 is CATSDQDSTYEQYF. Written as DNA, the CDR3 is TGTGCCACCAGTGACCAAGACTCAACCTACGAGCAGTACTTC.

CDR3 sequence: CASRWDRDTNQPQHF. CDR3 DNA sequence: TGTGCCAGCAGGTGGGACAGGGATACCAATCAGCCCCAGCATTTT. The V and J genes are TRBV28 and TRBJ1-5; the match to TRBD1 covers 9 bases. From germline, CDR1 is MDHEN and CDR2 SYDVKM. The CDR3 contains 15 residues. Trimming removed 6 bases from V and 3 bases from J; junction bases left unmatched: 6.

The V and J genes are TRBV11-2 and TRBJ1-4; 8 bases match TRBD1. There are 17 residues in the CDR3. CDR1 is SGHAT, CDR2 FQNNGV, per germline. Trimming at V came to 4 bases and at J to 7 bases, leaving 14 bases not matched to a gene. CDR3 loop: CASSSPNGQGRIEKLFF. CDR3 DNA: TGTGCCAGCAGCTCGCCTAATGGACAGGGAAGAATTGAAAAACTGTTTTTT.

The J gene is TRBJ2-1, the V gene TRBV5-1, with 8 bases matching TRBD2. The V gene's germline CDR1 is SGHRS and CDR2 YFSETQ. This CDR3 is built from 18 residues. The V segment lost 4 bases and the J segment 0 bases; nucleotides outside the gene matches: 12. The CDR3 region has the DNA TGCGCCAGCAGCGCGGGTTCTAGCGGGTATAGCTCCTACAATGAGCAGTTCTTC. It encodes CASSAGSSGYSSYNEQFF. Full variable domain (remainder filled in from reference TRBV5-1 and TRBJ2-1): KAGVTQTPRYLIKTRGQQVTLSCSPISGHRSVSWYQQTPGQGLQFLFEYFSETQRNKGNFPGRFSGRQFSNSRSEMNVSTLELGDSALYLCASSAGSSGYSSYNEQFFGPGTRLTVL.

This clone was seen just once. V usage is TRBV29-1 and J usage is TRBJ2-5; D is perhaps TRBD1 (5 bases). V dropped 7 bases and J dropped 4 bases, with 10 bases sitting between them. The CDR3 runs to 11 residues. Germline lookup yields CDR1 SQVTM and CDR2 ANQGSEA. CDR3 nucleotide sequence: TGCAGCGCCCGCCAGGGAGAGACCCAGTACTTC. Its translation is CSARQGETQYF.

This clone was observed a few times. V gene TRBV7-2 combines with J gene TRBJ1-6; TRBD1 matches at 10 bases. V shed 4 bases, J shed 13 bases, and the junction held 16 bases outside the gene matches. CDR1 and CDR2 from the germline V gene are SGHTA and FQGNSA. The CDR3 runs 17 residues. The CDR3 DNA sequence: TGTGCCAGCAGCTCAAACCCGTTGACAGGGGGCGGGGTCCCCCTCCACTTT. Translation: CASSSNPLTGGGVPLHF.